Presented here are 29 T cell receptor beta chains from one specimen sequenced in a study of beta chain features in type 1 diabetes. Every isolated RNA sample was fully reverse transcribed, so sequencing captured expressed TCRB transcripts. Libraries were prepared by immunoSEQ multiplex PCR; TCRdb keeps only in-frame clonotypes and omits some of them. The sample contains roughly 12,000 clones, 46% of which appear only once. The sequenced sample was stem cell memory CD4+ T cells from blood. These receptors all come from a man aged 18 to 30 in good health.

This clone was recorded once. The chain couples TRBV7-9 to TRBJ1-2; 7 bases are shared with TRBD1. V was pared by 1 base and J by 7 bases, with 3 bases of the junction left unmatched. CDR1 and CDR2 from the germline V gene are SEHNR and FQNEAQ (reference sequence). The CDR3 is 13 residues long. CDR3 in DNA: TGTGCCAGCAGCTTAGAGGGGGCAGGTGGCTACACCTTC. It yields the protein CASSLEGAGGYTF.

The chain has TRBV7-2 and TRBJ2-3; 13 nucleotides align to TRBD2. The V segment lost 5 bases and the J segment 5 bases; nucleotides outside the gene matches: 4. The CDR3 length is 15 residues. From germline, CDR1 is SGHTA and CDR2 FQGNSA. The CDR3 DNA reads as TGTGCCAGCAGCCGGACTAGCGGGGGATTAGATACGCAGTATTTT. Amino acid sequence: CASSRTSGGLDTQYF.

The chain carries TRBV2 and TRBJ1-5, with D perhaps TRBD1 (5 bases). Germline values: CDR1 SNHLY, CDR2 FYNNEI. The CDR3 consists of 15 residues. Trimming pared 4 bases from V and 6 bases from J, leaving 16 bases between. The CDR3 sequence is CASSGGLPGSQPQHF. The CDR3, as DNA: TGTGCCAGCAGTGGGGGACTACCCGGTAGTCAGCCCCAGCATTTT.

The chain combines TRBV10-3 with TRBJ2-5; D is undetermined. V lost 1 base, J lost 2 bases, and 5 bases lay in between. This CDR3 has 13 amino acids. The germline V gene has CDR1 ENHRY and CDR2 SYGVKD. The CDR3 loop is CAISEYGQETQYF. The CDR3 bases are TGTGCCATCAGTGAGTACGGGCAAGAGACCCAGTACTTC.

This clone has only a few counts. V is TRBV7-9 and J is TRBJ2-3; possibly TRBD2 for D (6 bases). V lost 6 bases to trimming and J lost 2 bases, with 24 bases between them. The CDR3 loop spans 18 amino acids. Germline assignment: CDR1 SEHNR and CDR2 FQNEAQ (reference sequence). CDR3 protein: CASRPPPVRAGYTDTQYF. In nucleotides, the CDR3 is TGTGCCAGCAGACCGCCTCCCGTGCGGGCGGGATACACAGATACGCAGTATTTT.

The rearrangement joins TRBV5-1 to TRBJ2-3, with 12 nucleotides matching TRBD2. The CDR3 sequence is 16 residues long. Trimming cost V 4 bases and J 4 bases; bases outside gene matches: 7. In germline, CDR1 is SGHRS, CDR2 YFSETQ. This CDR3 reads CASSRLAGEGADTQYF. CDR3 bases: TGCGCCAGCAGCAGACTAGCGGGGGAGGGCGCAGATACGCAGTATTTT.

The chain carries TRBV6-4 and TRBJ2-1; 12 nucleotides agree with TRBD1. V was clipped by 2 bases and J by 8 bases; unmatched bases: 4. The CDR3 length is 15 residues. The germline CDR1 and CDR2 sequences are MRHNA and SNTAGT. The CDR3 DNA follows: TGTGCCAGCAGTGACGGGACAGGGGGCGGAGATGAGCAGTTCTTC. Amino acid sequence: CASSDGTGGGDEQFF.

This clone has a handful of counts. This chain connects TRBV9 to TRBJ2-7; 8 bases line up with TRBD2. With 0 bases clipped from V and 4 bases from J, the junction kept 3 bases outside the gene matches. The length of the CDR3 is 14 residues. Germline CDR1 reads SGDLS; CDR2 reads YYNGEE. The CDR3 DNA sequence: TGTGCCAGCAGCGTAGCGGGGGGGGTTTACGAGCAGTACTTC. It encodes CASSVAGGVYEQYF. The variable domain in full, completed from reference TRBV9 and TRBJ2-7, reads DSGVTQTPKHLITATGQRVTLRCSPRSGDLSVYWYQQSLDQGLQFLIQYYNGEERAKGNILERFSAQQFPDLHSELNLSSLELGDSALYFCASSVAGGVYEQYFGPGTRLTVT.

The sample holds a few counts of this clone. This chain uses TRBV21-1 with TRBJ1-4; the table's D call TRBD1 went unverified against the DNA. TRBV21-1 is annotated as a pseudogene. The CDR3 covers 18 residues. Written as DNA, the CDR3 is TGTGCCAGCAGCAAAGGAGAGGGAGACAGGGGCGTACGTGAAAAACTGTTTTTT. This codes for CASSKGEGDRGVREKLFF.

This chain uses TRBV5-1 with TRBJ1-1, with 9 nucleotides matching TRBD1. Germline CDR1 SGHRS, CDR2 YFSETQ. The CDR3 runs to 14 residues. Unmatched junction bases numbered 5, after V lost 4 bases and J lost 4 bases. CDR3 nucleotides: TGCGCCAGCAGCCAACCGGACAGGGGCACTGAAGCTTTCTTT. It specifies CASSQPDRGTEAFF.

This rearrangement joins TRBV18 to TRBJ1-2; no clear D. CDR1 and CDR2 from the germline V gene are KGHSH and LQKENI. This CDR3 spans 11 amino acids. V lost 8 bases and J lost 2, with 6 bases in between. The CDR3 protein is CASPGNYGYTF. DNA for the CDR3: TGTGCCAGCCCCGGGAACTATGGCTACACCTTC.

V and J are TRBV10-3 and TRBJ2-1; D possibly corresponds to TRBD1 (6 bases). This CDR3 has 15 residues. V lost 4 bases and J 7 bases, leaving 17 bases between the germline ends. The germline V gene has CDR1 ENHRY and CDR2 SYGVKD. CDR3 protein: CAISGGQGLWNEQFF. DNA of the CDR3: TGTGCCATCAGTGGGGGGCAGGGGCTGTGGAATGAGCAGTTCTTC.

The V gene is TRBV7-6, the J gene TRBJ2-5; 8 bases match TRBD1. The CDR3 covers 14 residues. In germline, CDR1 is SGHVS, CDR2 FNYEAQ. V was clipped by 6 bases and J by 5 bases; unmatched bases: 8. The CDR3 reads CASRSGQGVETQYF. CDR3 nucleotides: TGTGCCAGCAGATCTGGACAGGGAGTGGAGACCCAGTACTTC.

This clone appeared a few times. The chain employs TRBV5-5 and TRBJ1-1, with 7 bases fitting TRBD1. V dropped 5 bases and J dropped 1; count of bases not matched to a gene: 11. CDR3 size: 16 residues. The germline CDR1 and CDR2 sequences are SGHKS and YYEKEE (reference sequence). The CDR3 coding sequence is TGTGCCAGCAGTTATTTTTCGACAGGGACGAACACTGAAGCTTTCTTT. It specifies CASSYFSTGTNTEAFF. Filled out from reference TRBV5-5 and TRBJ1-1, the complete variable domain reads DAGVTQSPTHLIKTRGQQVTLRCSPISGHKSVSWYQQVLGQGPQFIFQYYEKEERGRGNFPDRFSARQFPNYSSELNVNALLLGDSALYLCASSYFSTGTNTEAFFGQGTRLTVV.

This clone has a single count. V is TRBV6-6 and J is TRBJ2-1, with TRBD2 matching 8 bases. This CDR3 contains 15 residues. Germline V CDR1 and CDR2: MNHNY, SVGAGI (reference sequence). The ends lost 2 bases at V and 7 bases at J; junction bases unmatched: 7. CDR3 DNA sequence: TGTGCCAGCAGTTACGGAGCGGGGGTGCGGAATGAGCAGTTCTTC. Translating it yields CASSYGAGVRNEQFF.

This sequence joins TRBV9 and TRBJ2-3, with D possibly being TRBD2 (5 bases). With 4 bases removed from V and 4 bases from J, the gap between germline ends came to 16 bases. This CDR3 region has 15 residues. CDR1 SGDLS and CDR2 YYNGEE come from the germline V gene. Here the CDR3 reads CASSPFRGRADTQYF. The CDR3 nucleotides read TGTGCCAGCAGCCCTTTCCGGGGAAGGGCAGATACGCAGTATTTT.

This clone was seen only a few times. The rearrangement joins TRBV7-6 to TRBJ1-1; D is ambiguous. Germline V gene data show CDR1 as SGHVS and CDR2 as FNYEAQ. The CDR3 contains 13 residues. Between the trimmed V and J ends, which lost 5 bases and 1 base, there was a span of 8 bases. The CDR3 protein is CASSREANTEAFF. The CDR3 DNA sequence: TGTGCCAGCAGCCGCGAGGCGAACACTGAAGCTTTCTTT.

This clone was seen a few times. The rearrangement joins TRBV5-4 to TRBJ1-2; 7 bases agree with TRBD1. V lost 6 bases, J lost 8 bases, and 16 bases stayed unmatched. The CDR3 sequence is 15 residues long. CDR1 is SGHNT and CDR2 is YYREEE in the germline V gene (reference sequence). This chain's CDR3 is CASIVKGQTNPGYTF. The CDR3 DNA sequence: TGTGCCAGCATCGTTAAGGGACAGACAAATCCGGGCTACACCTTC.

This clone was counted a few times. V and J are TRBV12-5 and TRBJ2-3; D perhaps matches TRBD1 (6 bases). The ends were cut back, 6 bases at V and 0 bases at J, with 10 bases in the middle. This CDR3 has 14 residues. From germline, CDR1 is LGHNT and CDR2 FRNRAP. DNA of the CDR3: TGTGCTAGTGGCCTGGGGGCCAGCACAGATACGCAGTATTTT. Protein sequence: CASGLGASTDTQYF.

This clone was counted a single time. In the same sample, other DNA sequences code for this CDR3. This chain links TRBV6-1 with TRBJ1-1; D is undetermined. V lost 6 bases, J lost 1 base, and 12 bases lay in between. The CDR3 runs 14 residues. Germline V CDR1 and CDR2: MNHNS, SASEGT. CDR3: CASSDLQTNTEAFF. CDR3 bases: TGTGCCAGCAGCGATTTACAGACGAACACTGAAGCTTTCTTT.

The J gene is TRBJ1-1, the V gene TRBV30; no firm D call. This CDR3 spans 13 amino acids. V lost 2 bases and J lost 1, with 8 bases in between. Per the germline V gene, CDR1 is GTSNPN and CDR2 is SVGIG (reference sequence). The CDR3 sequence: CAWSRHENTEAFF. In nucleotides, the CDR3 is TGTGCCTGGAGTCGACACGAGAACACTGAAGCTTTCTTT.

The gene calls are TRBV27 and TRBJ2-3; 8 bases match TRBD1. Trimming at V came to 5 bases and at J to 0 bases, leaving 7 bases not matched to a gene. Germline V gene lookup returns CDR1 MNHEY and CDR2 SMNVEV (reference sequence). This CDR3 contains 16 residues. The CDR3 bases are TGTGCCAGCAGTCCTGGACGGGACAGGAGCACAGATACGCAGTATTTT. Translation: CASSPGRDRSTDTQYF.

The genes are TRBV2 and TRBJ2-5; 9 bases are shared with TRBD2. Trimming cost V 6 bases and J 9 bases; bases outside gene matches: 11. Germline assignment: CDR1 SNHLY and CDR2 FYNNEI. CDR3 length: 14 residues. CDR3: CASRGTSTSSAQYF. CDR3 DNA sequence: TGTGCCAGCAGGGGGACTAGCACGAGCTCGGCCCAGTACTTC.

For this clone: Mismatch with germline at one junction end may stem from a read error. The chain is built from TRBV5-4 and TRBJ1-2; a possible D gene is TRBD1 (6 bases). The CDR3 is 14 residues long. The germline gives CDR1 SGHNT, CDR2 YYREEE (reference sequence). This CDR3 is CASSPRQAYYGYTF. DNA of the CDR3: TGTGCCAGCAGCCCCCGACAGGCCTACTACGGCTACACCTTC.

The chain carries TRBV6-6 and TRBJ2-5; possibly TRBD2 for D (5 bases). V dropped 2 bases and J dropped 1 base, with 11 bases sitting between them. This CDR3 has 15 amino acids. CDR1 MNHNY and CDR2 SVGAGI come from the germline V gene (reference sequence). For the CDR3, the DNA is TGTGCCAGCAGTTACCTCCCCGGGATCCAAGAGACCCAGTACTTC. Translating gives CASSYLPGIQETQYF.

The V call is TRBV5-1, the J call TRBJ2-5; 8 positions agree with TRBD2. CDR1 and CDR2 from the germline V gene are SGHRS and YFSETQ. The CDR3 contains 13 residues. Germline trimming cut 2 bases from V and 5 bases from J; bases unmatched to any gene: 2. The CDR3 DNA follows: TGCGCCAGCAGCTTTCGACTAGCGGAGACCCAGTACTTC. Encoded protein: CASSFRLAETQYF.

This clone showed up just a few times. The chain has TRBV23-1 and TRBJ2-7, with 9 bases that match TRBD1. TRBV23-1 is known as an ORF, though its function is uncertain. This CDR3 comprises 16 residues. V shed 7 bases and J 2 bases; nucleotides not matched to a gene: 12. CDR3 DNA sequence: TGCGCCAGCACGACCACCGGGGACAGGGTAACCTACGAGCAGTACTTC. This gives the protein CASTTTGDRVTYEQYF.

This clone was picked up a small number of times. The chain has TRBV4-3 and TRBJ2-3; TRBD2 matches at 9 bases. V lost 4 bases, J lost 2 bases, and 7 bases stayed unmatched. Germline values: CDR1 LGHNA, CDR2 YSLEER. The CDR3 loop spans 16 amino acids. CDR3 region: CASSPQGLAYTDTQYF. The CDR3 DNA is TGCGCCAGCAGCCCCCAGGGACTAGCCTACACAGATACGCAGTATTTT.

This chain links TRBV5-4 with TRBJ2-3, with 8 nucleotides matching TRBD2. The CDR3 has 16 residues. After removal of 2 bases from V and 7 bases from J, the junction contained 12 bases not matched to a gene. Germline assignment: CDR1 SGHNT and CDR2 YYREEE (reference sequence). Written as DNA, the CDR3 is TGTGCCAGCAGCTTTCGGTCGGGGGGGGGACCGAATACGCAGTATTTT. Protein: CASSFRSGGGPNTQYF. The variable domain in full, with the rest retrieved from reference TRBV5-4 and TRBJ2-3, is ETGVTQSPTHLIKTRGQQVTLRCSSQSGHNTVSWYQQALGQGPQFIFQYYREEENGRGNFPPRFSGLQFPNYSSELNVNALELDDSALYLCASSFRSGGGPNTQYFGPGTRLTVL.